The 8 T cell receptor beta chains listed next were all sequenced from one sample in a study of shared clonotypes between healthy human individuals. The repertoire was sequenced with immunoSEQ multiplex PCR; TCRdb's copy has only in-frame clones and lacks some. The sample includes 2 million or so clones, about 95% of them seen just once. Cells designated naive CD8 were CD45RO-negative and were positively selected for CCR7, with terminally differentiated effector memory CD45RA+ cells excluded. Sequencing was performed on naive CD8+ T cells sorted from blood. The origin of the receptors is a man younger than 30 in good health.

This clone was found a few times. The chain has TRBV30 and TRBJ1-6; possible D gene TRBD1, 5 bases. Between the trimmed V and J ends, which lost 1 base and 8 bases, there was a span of 12 bases. The length of the CDR3 is 14 residues. Germline V gene lookup returns CDR1 GTSNPN and CDR2 SVGIG (reference sequence). Written as DNA, the CDR3 is TGTGCCTGGAGTGGGGACGGGGACCATTCACCCCTCCACTTT. Translated: CAWSGDGDHSPLHF.

The chain couples TRBV13 to TRBJ2-7, with D perhaps TRBD2 (6 bases). V lost 6 bases and J lost 3, with 12 bases in between. The germline V gene has CDR1 PRHDT and CDR2 FYEKMQ (reference sequence). This CDR3 region has 13 residues. The CDR3 region is CASRTGGRYEQYF. As DNA, the CDR3 is TGTGCCAGCAGGACCGGGGGACGCTACGAGCAGTACTTC.

Concerning this clone itself: One end of the junction fails to match germline, which may point to a read error. The rearrangement joins TRBV7-7 to TRBJ2-1, with 10 bases matching TRBD1. The CDR3 is 14 amino acids. Germline CDR1 and CDR2: SSHAT and FNYEAQ (reference sequence). The DNA for the CDR3 is TGTGCTAGCAGCTTGGGACAGGGGAACAATGAGCAGTTCTTC. As protein: CASSLGQGNNEQFF.

Turning to this clone: Within the sample, other DNA sequences also encode this same CDR3. The J gene is TRBJ1-1, the V gene TRBV4-1; TRBD1 is a possible D gene (5 bases). V gave up 0 bases and J gave up 0 bases, with 8 bases separating them. This CDR3 contains 15 residues. The germline V gene encodes CDR1 MGHRA and CDR2 YSYEKL. The CDR3 spells CASSQDDRMNTEAFF. The DNA of the CDR3 is TGCGCCAGCAGCCAAGACGACAGAATGAACACTGAAGCTTTCTTT.

This clone is a singleton in its sample. The J gene is TRBJ2-7, the V gene TRBV27; 9 nucleotides match TRBD2. CDR1 is MNHEY, CDR2 SMNVEV, per germline (reference sequence). V trimming: 0 bases; J trimming: 2 bases; junction bases outside the gene matches: 17. The CDR3 runs to 20 residues. Written as DNA, the CDR3 is TGTGCCAGCAGTTTATCGATCGCGGGACTGGCGGGAGGGATAGCCTACGAGCAGTACTTC. Protein: CASSLSIAGLAGGIAYEQYF.

This clone has a single count. This chain links TRBV11-3 with TRBJ2-2; the D is unclear. The CDR3 is made up of 19 amino acids. CDR1 is SGHNT, CDR2 YENEEA, per germline. Trimming took off 5 bases at V and 4 bases at J, with 26 bases between the two ends. The CDR3 spells CASSKLPVGPGLSTGELFF. For the CDR3, the DNA is TGTGCCAGCAGCAAACTCCCGGTAGGGCCAGGTCTGAGCACCGGGGAGCTGTTTTTT.

As to this clone: A read error is the likely source, as a far larger clone sits one nucleotide away. Other DNA sequences in this specimen translate into the identical CDR3. The chain links TRBV28 to TRBJ2-3; possibly TRBD1 for D (6 bases). Trimming took off 6 bases at V and 6 bases at J, with 10 bases between the two ends. CDR3 length: 12 amino acids. Per germline, CDR1 MDHEN and CDR2 SYDVKM. CDR3 in amino acids: CASSFRGDTQYF. The CDR3 coding sequence is TGTGCCAGCAGCTTTAGGGGGGATACGCAGTATTTT.

The CDR3 reads CASTPDWVTGELFF. The CDR3 region has the DNA TGTGCCAGTACCCCTGACTGGGTCACCGGGGAGCTGTTTTTT. The V gene is TRBV19, the J gene TRBJ2-2, with unresolved D. Germline CDR1 reads LNHDA; CDR2 reads SQIVND (reference sequence). The CDR3 totals 14 residues. Trimming stripped 7 bases from V and 4 bases from J, with 13 bases between.